The source of this TCR beta chain is a study of blood T cells in healthy people across ages (dated by TCRdb to between 2015 and 2017). For the study in its entirety: Template switching captured roughly one uniquely barcoded TCR beta cDNA molecule per two T cells in model experiments. The study measured age-related changes in TCR beta repertoire diversity using deep sequencing normalized with unique cDNA molecular identifiers. The donors were divided into four age groups: young (average around 16 years), middle-aged (about 39), aged (approximately 62) and long-lived (about 90). Two additional independent replicas of 1 million unique cDNA reads from the same blood draw were analyzed for two donors (one aged 18 to 30 and one aged 80 or older). To avoid experimental bias, donors of different ages were randomly spread across the sequencing lanes.

The roughly 39 donors, aged about 6 to 95 years, were systemically healthy Caucasian individuals from Russia. Each donor gave ten milliliters of peripheral blood, drawn into EDTA-treated Vacutainer tubes. Ficoll-Paque density-gradient centrifugation was used to isolate PBMCs, with at least 7 million per sample. Trizol reagent was used to extract total RNA from the PBMCs, yielding at least 5.5 micrograms per sample. For every donor, flow cytometry on a PBMC aliquot measured the percentage of naive CD45RAhigh/CD27high T cells. The library was produced with 5' RACE. Sequenced using an Illumina HiSeq 2500. A second roughly 6 to 12 cycle PCR used a sample-barcoded 5' primer and a J-beta primer mix. Each TCR beta cDNA molecule received a unique molecular identifier from a template-switch 5' adaptor carrying 12 random nucleotides. Each sample yielded at least 2.5 million CDR3-containing paired-end reads. The Mint cDNA synthesis kit, primed by a TRBC-specific oligonucleotide, was used to synthesize first-strand cDNA from all RNA. After uracil-DNA glycosylase treatment, a first 18-cycle PCR used universal primers M1SS and BC2_uni_R on all cDNA. The original pipeline was this. For normalization, 1 million high-quality reads were randomly selected from each sample, with every read carrying a distinct molecular identifier. Reads with shared molecular identifiers were discarded instead of being binned into consensus sequences. CDR3 identification, clonotype clustering and error correction used MiTCR with a Q25 quality threshold and the strictest error-elimination algorithm. A nonparametric unseen species model with Euler transformation was used to estimate lower-bound total TCR beta diversity. TCRdb reworked the public reads: Q25 trimming with fastp, MiXCR clone assembly, productive beta chains retained. CDR3 protein duplicates are merged, each entry listing the most common genes and DNA. Clone size and V and J calls follow TCRdb, not the original study. This sample has 1 million or so distinct CDR3 sequences in its table, and more than 35% of those were observed once. 15% to 20% of the sample rests with the top ten.

V is clipped by 0 bases and J by 6 bases, and the sequence between their germline boundaries is 8 bases long. The CDR3, from cysteine to phenylalanine, totals 12 residues. Of all the DNA, just the CDR3 is kept, 36 bases in frame from base 1. Via the germline V gene (reference sequence), CDR1 is DFQATT and CDR2 SNEGSKA. This clonotype was seen more than once but under ten times. What this receptor recognizes is not known. Qualities for individual bases were not recorded, and no much larger clone is one base off. Findings and caveats that apply to the study as a whole: The percentage of naive T cells measured by flow cytometry correlated strongly with observed TCR beta diversity. Because profiling used bulk unsorted PBMCs, naive and antigen-experienced compartments could not be compared conclusively. As age increased, observed TCR beta diversity per million T cells dropped in a roughly linear way, and a significant reduction was already evident by age about 40. Total diversity estimates from one million sequenced T cells were considered lower bounds and underestimates. Because the CMV infection status of the donors was unknown, age-related changes in expanded clonotypes may potentially have been confounded. Compared with the aged group, the long-lived group had more naive CD4+ T cells, fewer expanded clones and increased TCR diversity, suggesting age selection.

This clonotype was obtained from a woman aged 55-69 years in good health. The chain was built from TRBV20-1 and TRBJ1-1, with no confident D gene call. Sequenced sample: blood. At the DNA level, the sequence is TGCAGTGCTAGAGAAGGAGACCCTGAAGCTTTCTTT. Translated, it gives CSAREGDPEAFF.